This is a list of T cell receptor beta chains from one sample in a study of blood T cells in healthy people across ages. Each CDR3 protein is one row after TCRdb ran MiXCR on the 5' RACE reads. The table includes 540,000 or so distinct CDR3 sequences, approximately 25% detected once. The specimen sequenced was blood. Receptor source: a woman between 65 and 79 years old in good health. Both conserved end residues are part of each CDR3. D genes are given only for firm matches. Size is stated for part of the rows, as once, few or many counts, or as a class when the clone is expanded.

TRBJ1-4 | TRBD1 | TRBV5-1 | - | CASSLGFDRGEKLFF | TGCGCCAGCAGCTTGGGTTTCGACAGGGGGGAAAAACTGTTTTTT
TRBJ1-1 | - | TRBV12-3/TRBV12-4 | few | CASSLLGVTEAFF | TGTGCCAGCAGTTTGTTGGGGGTCACTGAAGCTTTCTTT
TRBJ1-2 | - | TRBV12-3/TRBV12-4 | - | CACSLQGVDGYTF | TGTGCCTGCAGTTTACAGGGAGTCGATGGCTACACCTTC
TRBJ2-5 | - | TRBV29-1 | - | CSVERSQENEQLF | TGCAGCGTTGAAAGGAGTCAGGAGAATGAGCAGCTCTTC
TRBJ1-2 | - | TRBV7-2 | once | CASSLHGTYGCTF | TGTGCCAGCAGCTTACATGGGACCTATGGCTGCACCTTC
TRBJ1-1 | - | TRBV20-1 | few | CSAIRNTEAFF | TGCAGTGCTATCAGGAACACTGAAGCTTTCTTT
TRBJ2-7 | - | TRBV20-1 | - | CSARLVGAGYSYEQYF | TGCAGTGCTAGGTTGGTGGGTGCGGGGTACTCCTACGAGCAGTACTTC
TRBJ1-6 | TRBD1 | TRBV7-2 | few | CASSFLGQGDSPLHF | TGTGCCAGCAGCTTTCTCGGACAGGGGGATTCACCCCTCCACTTT
TRBJ2-1 | - | TRBV12-3/TRBV12-4 | - | CASSLAGGYEQFF | TGTGCCAGCAGTTTAGCGGGAGGATATGAGCAGTTCTTC
TRBJ2-3 | - | TRBV10-3 | - | CAIMEGRDTDTQYF | TGTGCCATCATGGAGGGACGGGACACAGATACGCAGTATTTT
TRBJ1-5 | - | TRBV2 | - | CACSERTLGQPQHF | TGTGCCTGCAGTGAAAGGACACTGGGCCAGCCCCAGCATTTT
TRBJ2-5 | - | TRBV2 | few | CASSADRADYETQYF | TGTGCCAGCAGTGCGGATCGGGCCGACTACGAGACCCAGTACTTC
TRBJ2-3 | TRBD2 | TRBV29-1 | few | CSVELVAGSDTQYF | TGCAGCGTTGAACTGGTAGCGGGGTCAGATACGCAGTATTTT
TRBJ2-3 | - | TRBV20-1 | - | CSAPRATFTDTQYF | TGCAGTGCTCCCCGGGCCACGTTCACAGATACGCAGTATTTT
TRBJ2-7 | - | TRBV4-3 | - | CASSQEGADAYEQYF | TGCGCCAGCAGCCAAGAGGGAGCAGACGCCTACGAGCAGTACTTC
TRBJ1-5 | - | TRBV29-1 | many | CSVESGVGNQPQHF | TGCAGCGTTGAATCGGGCGTAGGCAATCAGCCCCAGCATTTT
TRBJ1-2 | - | TRBV7-9 | - | CASGTYGYTF | TGTGCCAGCGGAACTTATGGCTACACCTTC
TRBJ2-1 | TRBD2 | TRBV12-3/TRBV12-4 | many | CASSPPRGANNEQFF | TGTGCCAGCAGTCCGCCGCGGGGGGCCAACAATGAGCAGTTCTTC
TRBJ2-2 | - | TRBV6-5 | - | CASSRRTNTGELFF | TGTGCCAGCAGCCGCCGGACGAACACCGGGGAGCTGTTTTTT
TRBJ1-1 | - | TRBV4-2 | few | CANSQDDMGRNTEAFF | TGTGCCAACAGCCAAGATGATATGGGCAGGAACACTGAAGCTTTCTTT
TRBJ1-6 | - | TRBV12-3/TRBV12-4 | many | CASNLQGKGSPLHF | TGTGCCAGCAATCTTCAGGGGAAAGGCTCACCCCTCCACTTT
TRBJ2-5 | - | TRBV5-1 | - | CASQDQETQYF | TGCGCCAGCCAGGACCAAGAGACCCAGTACTTC
TRBJ1-4 | - | TRBV25-1 | few | CASSRGASEKLFF | TGTGCCAGCAGTCGGGGGGCGAGCGAAAAACTGTTTTTT
TRBJ1-2 | TRBD1 | TRBV12-3/TRBV12-4 | - | CASSSGQASNYGHTF | TGTGCCAGCAGTTCCGGACAGGCCAGCAACTATGGCCACACCTTC
TRBJ2-7 | - | TRBV4-2 | - | CASSQGFEQYF | TGTGCCAGCAGCCAGGGCTTCGAGCAGTACTTC
TRBJ1-4 | - | TRBV2 | few | CASSITDKLFF | TGTGCCAGCTCTATTACGGACAAACTGTTTTTT
TRBJ1-3 | - | TRBV7-9 | - | CASSRRGSGNTIYF | TGTGCCAGCAGCCGCAGGGGATCTGGAAACACCATATATTTT
TRBJ1-2 | - | TRBV10-3 | few | CAITGTNNYGYTF | TGTGCCATCACCGGGACAAACAACTATGGCTACACCTTC
TRBJ1-2 | - | TRBV4-3 | - | CASSQITGSGSYGYTF | TGCGCCAGCAGCCAAATAACAGGGTCAGGAAGCTATGGCTACACCTTC
TRBJ2-1 | TRBD2 | TRBV5-1 | many | CASSLAGVSYNEQFF | TGCGCCAGCAGCTTAGCGGGGGTCTCCTACAATGAGCAGTTCTTC
TRBJ2-3 | - | TRBV29-1 | - | CSVESGLGTDTQYF | TGCAGCGTTGAATCGGGATTGGGGACAGATACGCAGTATTTT
TRBJ1-2 | TRBD1 | TRBV5-1 | - | CASSPDRGFSYGYTF | TGCGCCAGCAGTCCGGACAGGGGATTTAGCTATGGCTACACCTTC
TRBJ2-2 | - | TRBV9 | - | CASSVVSGGETGELFF | TGTGCCAGCAGCGTAGTGTCTGGGGGCGAGACCGGGGAGCTGTTTTTT
TRBJ2-1 | TRBD2 | TRBV20-1 | few | CSARHSGGLNNEQFF | TGCAGTGCTAGACATAGCGGGGGGCTTAACAATGAGCAGTTCTTC
TRBJ2-5 | - | TRBV20-1 | few | CSSSELETQYF | TGCAGCTCTAGCGAGCTGGAGACCCAGTACTTC
TRBJ2-5 | TRBD1 | TRBV7-2 | few | CASSSPDREETQYF | TGTGCCAGCAGCTCACCGGACAGGGAAGAGACCCAGTACTTC
TRBJ2-1 | - | TRBV6-5 | - | CASSPQGGYNEQFF | TGTGCCAGCAGTCCCCAAGGTGGTTACAATGAGCAGTTCTTC
TRBJ2-3 | TRBD1 | TRBV6-5 | - | CASSYSDRPPGWGDTQYF | TGTGCCAGCAGTTACTCGGACAGGCCACCCGGGTGGGGAGATACGCAGTATTTT
TRBJ2-1 | - | TRBV5-1 | once | CASSLALGGTAEQFF | TGCGCCAGCAGCCTAGCTTTGGGGGGAACGGCTGAGCAGTTCTTC
TRBJ1-1 | - | TRBV7-2 | - | CASSMARNTEAFF | TGTGCCAGCAGCATGGCGAGGAACACTGAAGCTTTCTTT
TRBJ1-1 | - | TRBV7-2 | - | CASRPNTGTVNTEAFF | TGTGCCAGCAGACCTAACACCGGGACGGTGAACACTGAAGCTTTCTTT
TRBJ2-6 | - | TRBV7-2 | few | CASSLHFKGPGANVLTF | TGTGCCAGCAGCTTACACTTCAAAGGGCCAGGGGCCAACGTCCTGACTTTC
TRBJ2-7 | - | TRBV6-2/TRBV6-3 | - | CASILGAGLSYEQYF | TGTGCCAGCATCCTCGGGGCAGGCCTCTCCTACGAGCAGTACTTC
TRBJ1-1 | - | TRBV7-2 | many | CASSFRGGNTEAFF | TGTGCCAGCAGTTTCCGGGGAGGGAACACTGAAGCTTTCTTT
TRBJ2-7 | TRBD1 | TRBV7-8 | - | CASSPRQGSTYEQYF | TGTGCCAGCAGCCCCCGACAGGGGTCTACCTACGAGCAGTACTTC
TRBJ2-1 | - | TRBV6-5 | - | CASSYSGVSYNEQFF | TGTGCCAGCAGTTACTCCGGAGTCTCCTACAATGAGCAGTTCTTC
TRBJ2-5 | - | TRBV20-1 | - | CSARAPTKQETQYF | TGCAGTGCTAGAGCCCCCACAAAACAAGAGACCCAGTACTTC
TRBJ2-1 | - | TRBV7-9 | - | CASSLTGEPYNEQFF | TGTGCCAGCAGCTTAACGGGGGAACCTTACAATGAGCAGTTCTTC
TRBJ2-1 | TRBD2 | TRBV20-1 | once | CSATKIAGVYNEQFF | TGCAGTGCTACCAAGATAGCGGGAGTATACAATGAGCAGTTCTTC
TRBJ2-3 | - | TRBV9 | - | CASSVYTGDTQYF | TGTGCCAGCAGCGTATATACGGGGGATACGCAGTATTTT
TRBJ1-4 | - | TRBV7-9 | few | CASSRGSSYNEKLFF | TGTGCCAGCAGCCGGGGGAGCAGCTATAATGAAAAACTGTTTTTT
TRBJ1-1 | - | TRBV20-1 | few | CSALKVQAFF | TGCAGTGCTCTGAAGGTACAAGCTTTCTTT